The 21 T cell receptor beta chains listed next were all sequenced from one sample in a study of identical twins (TCRdb year 2016). Library generation was performed with 5' RACE. The data were produced on an Illumina HiSeq 2000. The public reads were quality trimmed at Q25 with fastp and then assembled into clones with MiXCR by TCRdb, keeping productive beta chains. Merged by CDR3 protein, the rows form single entries marked with the most common genes and DNA. Counted in this sample were 570,000 or so distinct CDR3 sequences; approximately 9.6% of them appeared once. The ten largest make up approximately 3% of the sample. The data also belong to a second study, concerning yellow fever vaccine responses in identical twins.

Sample: PBMCs. These receptors were collected from a woman aged 18-29 years in good health.

This clonotype occurred many times. The gene calls are TRBV4-2 and TRBJ2-7; 9 bases align to TRBD2. Germline values: CDR1 LGHNA, CDR2 YNFKEQ. The CDR3 loop spans 15 amino acids. The V and J ends lost 1 base and 3 bases, in that order; junction bases with no gene match: 4. The CDR3 loop is CASSQGLAENYEQYF. DNA of the CDR3: TGTGCCAGCAGCCAAGGACTAGCGGAGAACTACGAGCAGTACTTC.

The rearrangement links TRBV27 to TRBJ2-1, with a tentative D call TRBD2 (7 bases). The ends were cut back, 7 bases at V and 9 bases at J, with 28 bases in the middle. This CDR3 comprises 17 residues. Germline V lookup: CDR1 MNHEY, CDR2 SMNVEV (reference sequence). CDR3 coding DNA: TGTGCCAGCAACTCCCGAGAGGGGGAGGGTCGTGTTGGTGAGCAGTTCTTC. It is translated as CASNSREGEGRVGEQFF.

The V call is TRBV20-1, the J call TRBJ2-5, with 8 nucleotides matching TRBD1. The CDR3 totals 18 residues. Germline-derived CDR1 and CDR2 are DFQATT and SNEGSKA (reference sequence). The V segment lost 4 bases and the J segment 4 bases; nucleotides outside the gene matches: 20. This CDR3 reads CSAMARRGRGLGVETQYF. The CDR3 DNA is TGCAGTGCTATGGCGCGTCGGGGCAGGGGGCTGGGTGTAGAGACCCAGTACTTC.

This clonotype appeared a few times. The V call is TRBV4-1, the J call TRBJ2-4, with 12 bases fitting TRBD2. Trimming cost V 3 bases and J 0 bases; bases outside gene matches: 6. CDR1 MGHRA and CDR2 YSYEKL come from the germline V gene. The CDR3 is 18 amino acids. The CDR3 is CASSQRLAGDLAKNIQYF. The CDR3 DNA is TGCGCCAGCAGCCAGCGACTAGCGGGGGACCTAGCCAAAAACATTCAGTACTTC.

This clonotype was seen more than once but under ten times. J is TRBJ2-3 and V is TRBV9, with TRBD1 as a possible D gene (8 bases). The CDR3 loop spans 16 amino acids. CDR1 SGDLS and CDR2 YYNGEE come from the germline V gene. The germline V and J ends were trimmed by 0 bases and 1 base, with 12 bases remaining between them. CDR3: CASSVAGGQGTDTQYF. CDR3 bases: TGTGCCAGCAGCGTAGCGGGGGGACAGGGCACAGATACGCAGTATTTT.

This clonotype was recorded at least ten times. The gene calls are TRBV5-6 and TRBJ2-7; TRBD1 is a possible D gene (6 bases). This CDR3 spans 17 amino acids. From germline, CDR1 is SGHDT and CDR2 YYEEEE. The ends were cut back, 0 bases at V and 1 base at J, with 17 bases in the middle. In DNA, the CDR3 is TGTGCCAGCAGCTTGGAAGTTTACCCCGGACAGTCCTACGAGCAGTACTTC. This sequence encodes CASSLEVYPGQSYEQYF.

The chain combines TRBV18 with TRBJ1-2; the D gene is possibly TRBD1 (5 bases). V lost 4 bases and J 4 bases, leaving 16 bases between the germline ends. Germline V gene lookup returns CDR1 KGHSH and CDR2 LQKENI. The CDR3 is made up of 15 amino acids. The CDR3 reads CASSQQTGIAYGYTF. The DNA for the CDR3 is TGTGCCAGCTCACAACAAACAGGCATCGCCTATGGCTACACCTTC.

This sequence joins TRBV3-1 and TRBJ2-7; no definite D call. This CDR3 has 17 residues. The germline V gene has CDR1 LGHDT and CDR2 YNNKEL (reference sequence). Trimming removed 0 bases from V and 5 bases from J, with 20 bases in between. The CDR3 DNA follows: TGTGCCAGCAGCCAAGATGGTGCAGCCGAAAGGTCCAACGAGCAGTACTTC. Protein product: CASSQDGAAERSNEQYF.

The rearrangement links TRBV9 to TRBJ2-3, with 8 bases identical to TRBD2. Losses at the gene ends were 2 bases for V and 4 bases for J; bases not matched to a gene: 6. The CDR3 is made up of 15 amino acids. The germline V gene has CDR1 SGDLS and CDR2 YYNGEE. Here the CDR3 DNA reads TGTGCCAGCAGCGTTAGCGGGGTAGAGTCAGATACGCAGTATTTT. Translating gives CASSVSGVESDTQYF. Full variable domain (rest looked up from reference TRBV9 and TRBJ2-3): DSGVTQTPKHLITATGQRVTLRCSPRSGDLSVYWYQQSLDQGLQFLIQYYNGEERAKGNILERFSAQQFPDLHSELNLSSLELGDSALYFCASSVSGVESDTQYFGPGTRLTVL.

The genes are TRBV19 and TRBJ2-6, with 7 bases aligning to TRBD1. Trimming cost V 3 bases and J 0 bases; bases outside gene matches: 5. The CDR3 is 17 amino acids. Germline V gene lookup returns CDR1 LNHDA and CDR2 SQIVND (reference sequence). CDR3 coding DNA: TGTGCCAGTAGTATCGCGTGGACAGGCTCTGGGGCCAACGTCCTGACTTTC. Amino acid sequence: CASSIAWTGSGANVLTF.

This clonotype has a count of ten or more. This chain links TRBV7-2 with TRBJ2-5, with D tentatively TRBD2 (5 bases). The germline CDR1 and CDR2 sequences are SGHTA and FQGNSA. The CDR3 is 15 amino acids. V dropped 5 bases and J dropped 4 bases, with 17 bases sitting between them. The CDR3: CASSPTTGYGETQYF. The CDR3 DNA reads as TGTGCCAGCAGCCCTACAACGGGATACGGAGAGACCCAGTACTTC.

The chain recombines TRBV18 with TRBJ1-5, with D hard to call. Looked up from germline, CDR1 is KGHSH and CDR2 is LQKENI. There are 15 residues in the CDR3. Between the trimmed V and J ends, which lost 2 bases and 0 bases, there was a span of 8 bases. The CDR3: CASSPAAGSNQPQHF. The CDR3 nucleotides are TGTGCCAGCTCACCAGCCGCAGGTAGCAATCAGCCCCAGCATTTT.

This clonotype appeared many times. The chain has TRBV12-3 or TRBV12-4 and TRBJ2-7; D unresolved. With 1 base removed from V and 0 bases from J, the gap between germline ends came to 4 bases. The CDR3 extends over 13 amino acids. The CDR3, as DNA: TGTGCCAGCAGTTTAGACTACTCCTACGAGCAGTACTTC. As protein: CASSLDYSYEQYF.

This clonotype has a count of ten or more. V and J are TRBV3-1 and TRBJ2-7; TRBD1 aligns across 7 bases. Germline V lookup: CDR1 LGHDT, CDR2 YNNKEL (reference sequence). J lost 2 bases, V lost 1 base, and 5 bases had no gene match. This CDR3 contains 15 residues. The CDR3 protein is CASSQVGTAPYEQYF. As DNA, the CDR3 is TGTGCCAGCAGCCAAGTCGGGACAGCTCCCTACGAGCAGTACTTC.

In its sample, this clonotype was seen many times. This sequence joins TRBV5-1 and TRBJ1-2, with 9 nucleotides matching TRBD1. From germline, CDR1 is SGHRS and CDR2 YFSETQ. The J segment lost 7 bases and the V segment lost 5 bases, leaving 6 bases of the junction unmatched. The CDR3 contains 13 residues. The DNA of the CDR3 is TGCGCCAGCAGTATGGACAGGGGATTTGGCTACACCTTC. This translates into CASSMDRGFGYTF.

The chain combines TRBV27 with TRBJ1-1; a weak D match, TRBD1 (5 bases). The CDR3 contains 16 residues. Per germline, CDR1 MNHEY and CDR2 SMNVEV (reference sequence). The V gene lost 1 base and the J gene lost 1 base, with 13 bases spanning the gap. The DNA of the CDR3 is TGTGCCAGCAGTTTATTCGGCGGGGGAAGGAACACTGAAGCTTTCTTT. Its protein is CASSLFGGGRNTEAFF.

This clonotype was picked up many times. The chain recombines TRBV9 with TRBJ2-3; 11 positions agree with TRBD2. The CDR3 has 17 residues. V lost 3 bases to trimming and J lost 3 bases; unmatched junction nucleotides: 9. Germline CDR1 is SGDLS and CDR2 is YYNGEE. The CDR3 DNA follows: TGTGCCAGCAGCGCGGTAGCGGGGGGGTGGTTGACAGATACGCAGTATTTT. It yields the protein CASSAVAGGWLTDTQYF.

This clonotype was seen a handful of times. The chain recombines TRBV20-1 with TRBJ2-5; 7 positions match TRBD1. The CDR3 extends over 14 amino acids. J was trimmed by 0 bases and V by 0 bases; bases with no gene match: 1. CDR1 and CDR2 from the germline V gene are DFQATT and SNEGSKA (reference sequence). CDR3 DNA sequence: TGCAGTGCTAGAGAGGACAGGAACCAAGAGACCCAGTACTTC. Residues: CSAREDRNQETQYF.

This CDR3 reads CASSLQGTANNYGYTF. CDR3 bases: TGTGCCAGCAGTTTACAGGGGACGGCCAATAACTATGGCTACACCTTC. This rearrangement joins TRBV6-5 to TRBJ1-2, with 7 bases aligning to TRBD1. Unmatched junction bases numbered 9, after V lost 4 bases and J lost 1 base. The CDR3 consists of 16 residues. Germline lookup yields CDR1 MNHEY and CDR2 SVGAGI.

This chain uses TRBV2 with TRBJ2-7, with 8 bases fitting TRBD2. Trimming took 0 bases from V and 1 from J; bases not matched to a gene: 2. Germline V CDR1 and CDR2: SNHLY, FYNNEI. There are 15 residues in the CDR3. The CDR3 sequence is CASSEASGASYEQYF. The CDR3 nucleotides read TGTGCCAGCAGTGAAGCTAGCGGGGCTTCCTACGAGCAGTACTTC.

This clonotype was counted only a few times. The V call is TRBV5-1, the J call TRBJ1-1; no definite D call. From germline, CDR1 is SGHRS and CDR2 YFSETQ. The CDR3 sequence is 14 residues long. V gave up 1 base and J gave up 1 base, with 8 bases separating them. CDR3 residues: CASSLSAQNTEAFF. In nucleotides, the CDR3 is TGCGCCAGCAGCTTGAGTGCGCAGAACACTGAAGCTTTCTTT.